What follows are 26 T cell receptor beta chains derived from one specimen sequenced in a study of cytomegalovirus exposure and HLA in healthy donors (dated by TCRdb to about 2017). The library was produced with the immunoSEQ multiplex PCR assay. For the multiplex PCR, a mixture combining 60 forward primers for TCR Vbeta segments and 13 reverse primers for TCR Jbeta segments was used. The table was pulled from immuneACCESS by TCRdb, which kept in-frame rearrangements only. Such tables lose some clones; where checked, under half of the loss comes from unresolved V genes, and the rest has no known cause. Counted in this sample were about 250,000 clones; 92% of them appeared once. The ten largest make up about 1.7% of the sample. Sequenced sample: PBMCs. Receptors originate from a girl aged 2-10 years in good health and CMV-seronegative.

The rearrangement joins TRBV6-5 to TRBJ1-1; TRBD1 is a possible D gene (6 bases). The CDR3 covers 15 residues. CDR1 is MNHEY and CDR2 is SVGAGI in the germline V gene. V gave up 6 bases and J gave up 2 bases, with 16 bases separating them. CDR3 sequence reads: CASRPTQGPNTEAFF. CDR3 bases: TGTGCCAGCAGGCCAACACAGGGACCCAACACTGAAGCTTTCTTT.

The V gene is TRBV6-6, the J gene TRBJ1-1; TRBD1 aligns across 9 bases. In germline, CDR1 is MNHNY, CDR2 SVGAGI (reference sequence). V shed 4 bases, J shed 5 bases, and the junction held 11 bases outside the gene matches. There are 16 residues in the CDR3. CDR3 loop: CASSSGTGKVGTEAFF. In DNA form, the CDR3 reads TGTGCCAGCAGTTCCGGGACAGGGAAGGTAGGAACTGAAGCTTTCTTT.

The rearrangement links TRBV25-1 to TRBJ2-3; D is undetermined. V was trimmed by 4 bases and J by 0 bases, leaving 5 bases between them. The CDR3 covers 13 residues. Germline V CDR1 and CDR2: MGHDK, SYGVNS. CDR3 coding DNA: TGTGCCAGCAGTGCCGGGAGCACAGATACGCAGTATTTT. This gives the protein CASSAGSTDTQYF.

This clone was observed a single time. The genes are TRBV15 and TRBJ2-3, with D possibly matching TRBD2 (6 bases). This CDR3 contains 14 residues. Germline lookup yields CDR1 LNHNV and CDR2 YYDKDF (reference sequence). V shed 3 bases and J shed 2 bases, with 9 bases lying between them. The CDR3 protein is CATSRTRDTDTQYF. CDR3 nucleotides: TGTGCCACCAGCAGGACTAGGGACACAGATACGCAGTATTTT.

The chain's CDR3 is CASSYSGPSGRYEQYF. The CDR3 nucleotides read TGTGCCAGCAGTTACTCGGGGCCTAGCGGGAGGTACGAGCAGTACTTC. The chain couples TRBV6-6 to TRBJ2-7; 11 bases are a match to TRBD2. Losses at the gene ends were 0 bases for V and 4 bases for J; bases not matched to a gene: 5. This CDR3 has 16 amino acids. CDR1 and CDR2 (germline): MNHNY, SVGAGI (reference sequence).

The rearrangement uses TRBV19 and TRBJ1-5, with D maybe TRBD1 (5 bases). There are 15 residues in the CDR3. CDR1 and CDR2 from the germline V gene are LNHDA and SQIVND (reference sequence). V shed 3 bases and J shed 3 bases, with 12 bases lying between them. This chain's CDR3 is CASSMTGGYNQPQHF. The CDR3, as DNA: TGTGCCAGTAGTATGACCGGGGGATACAATCAGCCCCAGCATTTT.

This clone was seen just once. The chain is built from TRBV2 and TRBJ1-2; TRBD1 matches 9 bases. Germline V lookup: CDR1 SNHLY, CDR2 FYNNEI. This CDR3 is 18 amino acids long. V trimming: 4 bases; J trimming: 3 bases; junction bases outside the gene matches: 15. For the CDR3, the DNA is TGTGCCAGCAGTGGAGGGGGGACAGGGACGATAGATGACTATGGCTACACCTTC. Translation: CASSGGGTGTIDDYGYTF.

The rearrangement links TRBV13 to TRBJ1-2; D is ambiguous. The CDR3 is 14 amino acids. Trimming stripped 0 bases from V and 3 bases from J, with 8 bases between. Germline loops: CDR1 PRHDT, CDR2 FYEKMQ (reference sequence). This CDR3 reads CASSLGGEDYGYTF. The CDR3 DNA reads TGTGCCAGCAGCTTAGGGGGAGAGGACTATGGCTACACCTTC.

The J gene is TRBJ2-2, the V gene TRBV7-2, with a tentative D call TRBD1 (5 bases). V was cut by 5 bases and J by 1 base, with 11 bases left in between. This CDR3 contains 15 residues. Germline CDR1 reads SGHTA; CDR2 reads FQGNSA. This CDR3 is CASSPLGVNTGELFF. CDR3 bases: TGTGCCAGCAGCCCCCTAGGGGTGAACACCGGGGAGCTGTTTTTT. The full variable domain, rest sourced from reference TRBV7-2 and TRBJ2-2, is GAGVSQSPSNKVTEKGKDVELRCDPISGHTALYWYRQSLGQGLEFLIYFQGNSAPDKSGLPSDRFSAERTGGSVSTLTIQRTQQEDSAVYLCASSPLGVNTGELFFGEGSRLTVL.

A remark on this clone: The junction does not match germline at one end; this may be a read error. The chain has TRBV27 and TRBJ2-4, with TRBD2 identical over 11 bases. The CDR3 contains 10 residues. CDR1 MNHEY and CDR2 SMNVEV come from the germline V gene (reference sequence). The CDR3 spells CVAGGPVHYF. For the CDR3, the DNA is TGTGTAGCGGGAGGGCCGGTTCATTACTTC.

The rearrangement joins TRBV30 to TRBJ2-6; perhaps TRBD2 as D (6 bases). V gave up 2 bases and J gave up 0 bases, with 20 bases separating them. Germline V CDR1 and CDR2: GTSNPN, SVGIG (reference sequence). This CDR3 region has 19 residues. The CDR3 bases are TGTGCCTGGAGTCATCCCGGGACTTCACTACCCTCTGGGGCCAACGTCCTGACTTTC. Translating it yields CAWSHPGTSLPSGANVLTF.

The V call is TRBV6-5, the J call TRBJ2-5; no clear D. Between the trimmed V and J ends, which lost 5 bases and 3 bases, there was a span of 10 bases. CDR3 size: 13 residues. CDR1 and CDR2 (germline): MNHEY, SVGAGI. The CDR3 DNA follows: TGTGCCAGCAGTAACGCGAACGAAGAGACCCAGTACTTC. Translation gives CASSNANEETQYF.

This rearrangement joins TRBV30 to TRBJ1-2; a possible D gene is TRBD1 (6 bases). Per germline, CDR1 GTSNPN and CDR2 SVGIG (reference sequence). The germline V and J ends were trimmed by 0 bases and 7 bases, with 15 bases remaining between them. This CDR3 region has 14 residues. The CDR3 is CAWSVRQGLSGYTF. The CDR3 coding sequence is TGTGCCTGGAGTGTACGGCAGGGGTTAAGTGGCTACACCTTC.

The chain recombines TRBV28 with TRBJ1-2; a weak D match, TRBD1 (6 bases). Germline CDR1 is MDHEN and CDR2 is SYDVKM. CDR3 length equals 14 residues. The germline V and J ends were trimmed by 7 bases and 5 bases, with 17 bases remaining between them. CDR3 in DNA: TGTGCCAGCAACCCCCCGGGACACCATTATGGCTACACCTTC. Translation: CASNPPGHHYGYTF.

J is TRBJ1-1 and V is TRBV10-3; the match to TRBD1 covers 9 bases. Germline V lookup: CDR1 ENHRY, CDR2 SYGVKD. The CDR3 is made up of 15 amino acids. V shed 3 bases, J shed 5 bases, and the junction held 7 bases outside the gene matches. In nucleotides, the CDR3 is TGTGCCATCAGTGAACGGGACAGGGTTGTGACTGAAGCTTTCTTT. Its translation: CAISERDRVVTEAFF.

Here the CDR3 DNA reads TGTGCCAGCAAGGGACAGTCGAACACTGAAGCTTTCTTT. Its translation: CASKGQSNTEAFF. This chain connects TRBV19 to TRBJ1-1; 7 bases match TRBD1. This CDR3 comprises 13 residues. Losses at the gene ends were 9 bases for V and 1 base for J; bases not matched to a gene: 5. The germline V gene has CDR1 LNHDA and CDR2 SQIVND (reference sequence).

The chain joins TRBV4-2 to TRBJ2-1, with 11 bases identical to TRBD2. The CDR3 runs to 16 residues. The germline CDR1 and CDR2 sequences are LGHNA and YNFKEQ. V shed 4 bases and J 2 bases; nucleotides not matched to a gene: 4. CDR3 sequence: CASSPASGGTYNEQFF. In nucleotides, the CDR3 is TGTGCCAGCAGCCCAGCTAGCGGGGGGACCTACAATGAGCAGTTCTTC.

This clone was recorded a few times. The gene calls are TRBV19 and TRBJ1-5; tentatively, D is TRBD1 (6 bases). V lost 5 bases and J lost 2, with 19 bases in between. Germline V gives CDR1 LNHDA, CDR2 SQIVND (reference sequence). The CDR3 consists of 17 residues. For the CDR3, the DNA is TGTGCCAGTAGTCCCAGGGGAATAGGGTCGGGCAATCAGCCCCAGCATTTT. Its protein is CASSPRGIGSGNQPQHF.

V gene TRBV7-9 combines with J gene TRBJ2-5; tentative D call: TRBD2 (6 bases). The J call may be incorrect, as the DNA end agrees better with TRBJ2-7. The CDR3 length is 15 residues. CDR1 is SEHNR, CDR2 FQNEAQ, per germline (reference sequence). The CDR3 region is CASSLERRDASEQYF. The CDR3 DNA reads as TGTGCCAGCAGCTTAGAACGGCGGGACGCCTCCGAGCAGTACTTC.

CDR3 in DNA: TGTGCCATACTTGAGGAGCGTTCTGACTCCTACGAGCAGTACTTC. It encodes CAILEERSDSYEQYF. V gene TRBV2 combines with J gene TRBJ2-7; no definite D call. The germline V gene has CDR1 SNHLY and CDR2 FYNNEI. This CDR3 comprises 15 residues. V was trimmed by 10 bases and J by 0 bases, leaving 19 bases between them.

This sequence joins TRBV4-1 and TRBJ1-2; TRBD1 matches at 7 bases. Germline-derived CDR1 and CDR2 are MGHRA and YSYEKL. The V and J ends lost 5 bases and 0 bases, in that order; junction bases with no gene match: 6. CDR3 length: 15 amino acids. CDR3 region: CASSLTGVANYGYTF. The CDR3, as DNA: TGCGCCAGCAGCTTAACAGGGGTGGCTAACTATGGCTACACCTTC.

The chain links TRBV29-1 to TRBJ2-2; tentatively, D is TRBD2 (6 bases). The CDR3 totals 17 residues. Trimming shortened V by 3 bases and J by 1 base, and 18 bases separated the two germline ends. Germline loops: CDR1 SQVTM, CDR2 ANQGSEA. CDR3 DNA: TGCAGCGTTGAGGCGAGTGGCTTGGAGGGGAACACCGGGGAGCTGTTTTTT. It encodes CSVEASGLEGNTGELFF.

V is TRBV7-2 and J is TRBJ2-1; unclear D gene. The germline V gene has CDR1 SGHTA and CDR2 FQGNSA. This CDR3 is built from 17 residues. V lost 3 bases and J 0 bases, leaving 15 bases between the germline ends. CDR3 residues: CASSFFAKSRSYNEQFF. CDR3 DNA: TGTGCCAGCAGCTTTTTCGCGAAATCCCGCTCCTACAATGAGCAGTTCTTC.

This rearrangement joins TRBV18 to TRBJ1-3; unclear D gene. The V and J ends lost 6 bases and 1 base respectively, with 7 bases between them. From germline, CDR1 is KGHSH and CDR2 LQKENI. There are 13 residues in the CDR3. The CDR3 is CASSLGSGNTIYF. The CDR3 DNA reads TGTGCCAGCTCCCTCGGGTCTGGAAACACCATATATTTT.

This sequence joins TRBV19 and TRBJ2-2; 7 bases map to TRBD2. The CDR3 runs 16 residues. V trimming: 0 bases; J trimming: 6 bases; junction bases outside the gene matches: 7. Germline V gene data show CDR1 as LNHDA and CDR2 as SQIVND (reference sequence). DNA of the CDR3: TGTGCCAGTAGTATAGAAGGACTAGTCTCGGCCGGGGAGCTGTTTTTT. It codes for CASSIEGLVSAGELFF.

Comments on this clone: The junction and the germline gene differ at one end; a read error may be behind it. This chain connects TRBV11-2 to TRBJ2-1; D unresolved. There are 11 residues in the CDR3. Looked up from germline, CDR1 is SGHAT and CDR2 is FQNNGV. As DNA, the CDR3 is TGTGCCAGCAACCAATACAATGGGCAGTTCTTC. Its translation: CASNQYNGQFF.